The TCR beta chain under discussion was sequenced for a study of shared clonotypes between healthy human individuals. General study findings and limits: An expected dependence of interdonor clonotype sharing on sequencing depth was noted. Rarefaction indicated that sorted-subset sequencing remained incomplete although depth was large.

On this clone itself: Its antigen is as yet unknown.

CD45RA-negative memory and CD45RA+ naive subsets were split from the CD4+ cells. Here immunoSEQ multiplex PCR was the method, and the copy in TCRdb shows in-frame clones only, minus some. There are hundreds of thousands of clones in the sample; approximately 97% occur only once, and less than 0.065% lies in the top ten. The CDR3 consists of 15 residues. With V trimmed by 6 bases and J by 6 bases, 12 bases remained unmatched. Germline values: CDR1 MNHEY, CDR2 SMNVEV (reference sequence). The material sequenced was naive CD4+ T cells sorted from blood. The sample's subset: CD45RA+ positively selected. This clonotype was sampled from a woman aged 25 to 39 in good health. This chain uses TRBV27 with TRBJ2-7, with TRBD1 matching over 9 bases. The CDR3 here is CASSLGQGRSLEQYF. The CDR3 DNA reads TGTGCCAGCAGCCTAGGACAGGGGAGGTCCCTCGAGCAGTACTTC.